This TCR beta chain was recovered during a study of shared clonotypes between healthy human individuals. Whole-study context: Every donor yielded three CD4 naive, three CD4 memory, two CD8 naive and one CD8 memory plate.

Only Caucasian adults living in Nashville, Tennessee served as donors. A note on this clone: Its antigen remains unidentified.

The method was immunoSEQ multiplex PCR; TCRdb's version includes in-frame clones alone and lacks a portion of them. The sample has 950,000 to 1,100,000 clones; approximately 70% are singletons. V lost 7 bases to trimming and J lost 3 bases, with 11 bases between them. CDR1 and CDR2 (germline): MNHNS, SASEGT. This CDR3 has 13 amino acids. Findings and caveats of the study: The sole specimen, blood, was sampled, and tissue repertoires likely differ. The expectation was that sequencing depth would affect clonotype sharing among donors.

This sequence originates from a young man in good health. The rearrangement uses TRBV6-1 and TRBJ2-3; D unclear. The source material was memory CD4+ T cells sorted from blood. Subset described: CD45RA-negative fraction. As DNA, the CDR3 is TGTGCCAGCAAGAACCCTGGGACAGATACGCAGTATTTT. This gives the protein CASKNPGTDTQYF.